This T cell receptor beta chain originates from a study of T cell changes during pregnancy in multiple sclerosis (dated by TCRdb to about 2019). Regarding the study in general: Changes in the T cell repertoire over the course of pregnancy were examined in this study in women with multiple sclerosis.

Receptor libraries were prepared by the immunoSEQ multiplex PCR assay. Imported from immuneACCESS, the table was reduced by TCRdb to in-frame sequences with V and J called. These copies leave out some clones; in studies compared against another copy, an unresolved V gene accounts for under half, and the cause of the remainder is not known. For this sample there are 45,000 or so clones; around 90% appear just once. The ten largest clones add up to around 9.2% of the sample. As regards this clone: Its target antigen remains unknown. Qualities for individual bases were not recorded, and no much larger clone is one base off.

This TCR was recovered from a female donor with multiple sclerosis, enrolled in a pregnancy study. The source was CD8+ T cells from peripheral blood mononuclear cells, collected after pregnancy.

The CDR3 protein is CASSPGTRPQGYTF. In nucleotides, the sequence is TGTGCCAGCAGCCCCGGGACTCGACCGCAAGGTTACACCTTC. This sequence uses TRBV6-5 and TRBJ1-2, with TRBD1 as a weak D call on 5 bases. The CDR3 numbers 14 residues from cysteine through phenylalanine. The entry retains the CDR3 DNA only, 42 bases that are in frame from base 1. Looking up the germline V gene yields CDR1 MNHEY and CDR2 SVGAGI. V is cut by 6 bases and J by 11 bases, and the space between the germline ends is 22 bases.